These T cell receptor beta chains were read from a single sample in a study of blood T cell repertoires in COVID-19. The data were produced by immunoSEQ multiplex PCR, yet TCRdb's version contains in-frame clones alone and is incomplete. The repertoire holds roughly 150,000 clones, with around nine tenths as singletons. Input material: peripheral blood. These receptor sequences come from a woman of 80 years or more with COVID-19, enrolled during active disease. Each CDR3 is given without its conserved first and last residue. Each record gives: V gene, D gene, J gene, CDR3 protein. D genes are given only for firm matches.

>TRBV11-3|-|TRBJ2-1
ASSLTGYNEQF
>TRBV7-2|TRBD1|TRBJ1-5
ASSLAFRGQGQPQH
>TRBV6-2/TRBV6-3|TRBD2|TRBJ2-5
ASSYSGRPQETQY
>TRBV6-5|TRBD1|TRBJ2-7
ASSYGTGPTTHEQY
>TRBV10-3|TRBD2|TRBJ2-7
AIREGLAGYEQY
>TRBV2|TRBD1|TRBJ1-5
ASRATGSSNQPQH
>TRBV29-1|-|TRBJ2-7
SVSGASYEQY
>TRBV27|-|TRBJ1-2
ASSLASGYVGYT
>TRBV19|-|TRBJ1-5
ASSIRSTGKVYQPQH
>TRBV6-1|TRBD1|TRBJ2-7
ASSEFGDSYEQY
>TRBV5-1|-|TRBJ2-3
ASNDGRGGDTQY
>TRBV9|TRBD1|TRBJ2-1
ASSVRDRQYNEQF
>TRBV6-5|-|TRBJ1-4
ASRIYATNEKLF
>TRBV6-1|-|TRBJ1-2
ASSEGGAGYGYT
>TRBV21-1|-|TRBJ1-2
ASSNGTAANYGYT
>TRBV5-1|-|TRBJ2-7
ASSPRTGLTYEQY
>TRBV29-1|TRBD1|TRBJ2-7
SVRDPGTGDYEQY
>TRBV3-1/TRBV3-2|-|TRBJ2-1
ASSRRGANEQF
>TRBV27|TRBD1|TRBJ1-2
ASSFPGTGIYGYT
>TRBV24-1|-|TRBJ2-3
ATSDRVDTQY
>TRBV28|TRBD1|TRBJ1-2
ASSFPDRANYGYT
>TRBV29-1|-|TRBJ1-2
SGAQTGNYGYT
>TRBV5-5|TRBD1|TRBJ1-6
ASSIEDRGGSPLH
>TRBV29-1|TRBD1|TRBJ1-4
SVIPPPGQGDEKLF
>TRBV18|-|TRBJ1-1
ASSPARDHGTEAF
>TRBV7-9|TRBD1|TRBJ1-1
ASNRQGGTEAF
>TRBV28|TRBD1|TRBJ1-6
ASSSGQAYNSPLH
>TRBV4-3|TRBD2|TRBJ2-3
ASSQEGVRASGSTDTQY
>TRBV20-1|TRBD2|TRBJ2-1
SASQRPGASGSSYNEQF
>TRBV28|-|TRBJ1-2
ASSPWGGGYGYT
>TRBV7-9|-|TRBJ2-1
ASSLQLADNNEQF
>TRBV6-1|TRBD1|TRBJ1-2
ASSAPGGQGVSGYT
>TRBV4-1|TRBD1|TRBJ1-1
ASSQSAETGQGGTEAF
>TRBV12-5|-|TRBJ1-2
ASGSLGANLRSYT
>TRBV6-5|-|TRBJ2-1
ASSYLASNEQF
>TRBV25-1|-|TRBJ1-4
ASSAQQIINEKLF
>TRBV7-8|-|TRBJ2-7
ASSQSAGRETYEQY
>TRBV11-3|TRBD1|TRBJ1-1
ASSLGQGSAEAF
>TRBV4-3|TRBD2|TRBJ2-1
ASSQDSGTSGRRYSYNEQF
>TRBV5-1|TRBD1|TRBJ1-4
ASSLQGIGTNEKLF
>TRBV7-8|-|TRBJ1-5
ASSLYQAPTAQH